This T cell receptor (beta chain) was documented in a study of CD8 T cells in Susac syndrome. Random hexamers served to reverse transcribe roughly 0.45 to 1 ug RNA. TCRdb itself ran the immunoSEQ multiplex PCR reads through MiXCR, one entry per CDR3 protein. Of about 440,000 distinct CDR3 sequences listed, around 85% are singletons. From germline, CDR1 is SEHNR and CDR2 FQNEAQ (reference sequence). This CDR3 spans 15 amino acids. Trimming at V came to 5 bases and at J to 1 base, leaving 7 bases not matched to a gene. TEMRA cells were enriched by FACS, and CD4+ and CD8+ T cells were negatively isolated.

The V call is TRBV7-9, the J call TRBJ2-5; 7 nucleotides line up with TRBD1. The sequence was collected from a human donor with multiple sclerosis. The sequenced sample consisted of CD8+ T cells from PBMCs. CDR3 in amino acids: CASSRIQGVQETQYF. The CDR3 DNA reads TGTGCCAGCAGCCGAATTCAGGGGGTCCAAGAGACCCAGTACTTC.